The 10 T cell receptor beta chains below were found in one sample sequenced in a study of cytomegalovirus exposure and HLA in healthy donors. PCR primers comprised 60 Vbeta and 13 Jbeta primers. Sequencing used immunoSEQ multiplex PCR; TCRdb keeps in-frame clones, though not all of them. The table records over 150,000 clones, 80% to 90% of them present only once. The specimen was PBMCs. These TCRs come from a woman between 18 and 30 years old in good health and CMV-seronegative.

This clone was seen a single time. The chain combines TRBV9 with TRBJ2-2, with D possibly TRBD1 on 6 matching bases. There are 14 residues in the CDR3. Trimming removed 4 bases at V and 5 bases at J, with 12 bases between. Germline values: CDR1 SGDLS, CDR2 YYNGEE. The CDR3, as DNA: TGTGCCAGCAGCACCTTGCAGGGGACCGGGGAGCTGTTTTTT. It encodes CASSTLQGTGELFF. Drawing the rest from reference TRBV9 and TRBJ2-2, the complete variable domain is DSGVTQTPKHLITATGQRVTLRCSPRSGDLSVYWYQQSLDQGLQFLIQYYNGEERAKGNILERFSAQQFPDLHSELNLSSLELGDSALYFCASSTLQGTGELFFGEGSRLTVL.

The count of this clone is one. V and J are TRBV25-1 and TRBJ1-6; 8 bases line up with TRBD1. The CDR3 consists of 13 residues. Germline CDR1 MGHDK, CDR2 SYGVNS. V lost 5 bases, J lost 10 bases, and 4 bases stayed unmatched. The CDR3 region has the DNA TGTGCCAGCAGTAGGACAGGGTTATCACCCCTCCACTTT. Its translation is CASSRTGLSPLHF.

The V and J genes are TRBV7-9 and TRBJ1-1; 12 bases align to TRBD1. The V gene's germline CDR1 is SEHNR and CDR2 FQNEAQ (reference sequence). The CDR3 is made up of 15 amino acids. V lost 5 bases and J lost 5; bases outside the gene matches: 6. In DNA form, the CDR3 reads TGTGCCAGCAGCCTGGGACAGGGGGCAGGAACTGAAGCTTTCTTT. It specifies CASSLGQGAGTEAFF. Combining the CDR3 with reference TRBV7-9 and TRBJ1-1 gives the whole variable domain DTGVSQNPRHKITKRGQNVTFRCDPISEHNRLYWYRQTLGQGPEFLTYFQNEAQLEKSRLLSDRFSAERPKGSFSTLEIQRTEQGDSAMYLCASSLGQGAGTEAFFGQGTRLTVV.

This clone has a handful of counts. This chain uses TRBV28 with TRBJ2-1, with D hard to call. Trimming stripped 1 base from V and 0 bases from J, with 10 bases between. This CDR3 contains 16 residues. CDR1 and CDR2 from the germline V gene are MDHEN and SYDVKM. The DNA for the CDR3 is TGTGCCAGCAGTTTATTAGGAGAGAGCTCCTACAATGAGCAGTTCTTC. This encodes CASSLLGESSYNEQFF. The variable domain in full, completed from reference TRBV28 and TRBJ2-1, reads DVKVTQSSRYLVKRTGEKVFLECVQDMDHENMFWYRQDPGLGLRLIYFSYDVKMKEKGDIPEGYSVSREKKERFSLILESASTNQTSMYLCASSLLGESSYNEQFFGPGTRLTVL.

The genes are TRBV28 and TRBJ1-2; D is possibly TRBD1 (6 bases). CDR3 length equals 15 residues. V was shortened by 3 bases and J by 1 base, with 12 bases between the two germline ends. Germline CDR1 MDHEN, CDR2 SYDVKM. CDR3 amino acids: CASSFPGQINYGYTF. The CDR3, as DNA: TGTGCCAGCAGTTTCCCCGGACAGATTAACTATGGCTACACCTTC.

The chain has TRBV7-2 and TRBJ1-2; possibly TRBD1 for D (6 bases). V was clipped by 5 bases and J by 4 bases, with 14 bases between them. The germline CDR1 and CDR2 sequences are SGHTA and FQGNSA. The CDR3 runs to 14 residues. CDR3 in amino acids: CASSLTAGAYGYTF. The CDR3 nucleotides are TGTGCCAGCAGCCTTACTGCAGGGGCCTATGGCTACACCTTC.

This clone came up once. The rearrangement joins TRBV7-9 to TRBJ1-2; no definite D call. V lost 3 bases and J 8 bases, leaving 19 bases between the germline ends. Germline lookup yields CDR1 SEHNR and CDR2 FQNEAQ (reference sequence). The CDR3 is 15 residues long. CDR3 nucleotides: TGTGCCAGCAGCTTCCAAGCGGGGTGGCGATACGGCTACACCTTC. Amino acids: CASSFQAGWRYGYTF.

CDR3 nucleotides: TGCAGCGTTGTTGTGGGACAGACAGAACCCTACGAGCAGTACTTC. Translated: CSVVVGQTEPYEQYF. This sequence joins TRBV29-1 and TRBJ2-7; 7 bases match TRBD1. CDR3 length: 15 amino acids. The V gene end was trimmed by 4 bases and the J gene end by 2 bases; junction bases not matched to a gene: 11. The germline V gene encodes CDR1 SQVTM and CDR2 ANQGSEA.

This clone was observed a handful of times. The chain employs TRBV6-5 and TRBJ1-1, with 7 bases that match TRBD1. Germline loops: CDR1 MNHEY, CDR2 SVGAGI. Trimming removed 0 bases from V and 4 bases from J; junction bases left unmatched: 8. This CDR3 is built from 16 residues. This chain's CDR3 is CASSYSVGGRSTEAFF. The CDR3 region has the DNA TGTGCCAGCAGTTACTCAGTAGGGGGCAGGTCCACTGAAGCTTTCTTT.

J is TRBJ1-5 and V is TRBV7-9; D is perhaps TRBD1 (6 bases). Germline CDR1 and CDR2: SEHNR and FQNEAQ (reference sequence). Trimming removed 4 bases from V and 6 bases from J, with 13 bases in between. CDR3 length: 14 amino acids. CDR3 nucleotide sequence: TGTGCCAGCAGCTCGACAGGTTGGGGTCAGCCCCAGCATTTT. Its protein product is CASSSTGWGQPQHF.